Below, 12 T cell receptor beta chains from the same sample are listed, as sequenced in a study of blood T cells in healthy people across ages (dated by TCRdb to 2015 to 2017). Libraries were prepared through 5' RACE. Sequencing used an Illumina HiSeq 2500. The second PCR ran for roughly 6 to 11 cycles and used a J-beta primer mix along with a sample-barcoded 5' primer. The raw public reads went through TCRdb reprocessing: fastp at Q25, MiXCR clone calling, in-frame beta chains kept. A single entry per CDR3 protein holds the most common genes and DNA from its merged rows. Across this sample there are hundreds of thousands of distinct CDR3 sequences, with roughly 21% seen only once. 3.5% to 4% of the sample is held by the ten biggest clonotypes. Specimen: blood. The origin of the receptors is a man between 65 and 85 years old in good health.

This clonotype came up a few times. The gene calls are TRBV7-9 and TRBJ2-2; 8 bases are a match to TRBD1. CDR3 length equals 14 residues. Per the germline V gene, CDR1 is SEHNR and CDR2 is FQNEAQ (reference sequence). V shed 11 bases, J shed 0 bases, and the junction held 5 bases outside the gene matches. In nucleotides, the CDR3 is TGTGCCGGACACAGGGGGGCGAACACCGGGGAGCTGTTTTTT. The encoded protein is CAGHRGANTGELFF.

This clonotype occurred a few times. The J gene is TRBJ2-7, the V gene TRBV20-1; TRBD2 aligns across 9 bases. Trimming removed 1 base from V and 6 bases from J; junction bases left unmatched: 10. The germline CDR1 and CDR2 sequences are DFQATT and SNEGSKA (reference sequence). The CDR3 loop spans 15 amino acids. The CDR3 loop is CSARARRTSAVEQYF. CDR3 in DNA: TGCAGTGCTAGAGCAAGGCGGACTAGCGCTGTCGAGCAGTACTTC.

This clonotype was picked up a small number of times. This chain uses TRBV10-3 with TRBJ2-1, with 9 bases lining up with TRBD2. V trimming: 6 bases; J trimming: 4 bases; junction bases outside the gene matches: 4. The CDR3 sequence is 14 residues long. CDR1 is ENHRY and CDR2 is SYGVKD in the germline V gene. CDR3 loop: CAISVAGEYNEQFF. In DNA form, the CDR3 reads TGTGCCATCAGCGTAGCGGGAGAGTACAATGAGCAGTTCTTC.

This sequence joins TRBV5-1 and TRBJ2-5, with TRBD1 matching 7 bases. Germline trimming cut 3 bases from V and 2 bases from J; bases unmatched to any gene: 7. CDR3 length: 15 amino acids. CDR1 and CDR2 from the germline V gene are SGHRS and YFSETQ. The DNA for the CDR3 is TGCGCCAGCAGCTCCCACGGGACAGAGCAAGAGACCCAGTACTTC. Translation: CASSSHGTEQETQYF.

The rearrangement uses TRBV7-2 and TRBJ2-3, with D hard to call. Per germline, CDR1 SGHTA and CDR2 FQGNSA. This CDR3 spans 14 amino acids. V was trimmed by 1 base and J by 2 bases, leaving 7 bases between them. CDR3 in amino acids: CASSLVRNTDTQYF. The CDR3 DNA follows: TGTGCCAGCAGCTTAGTCCGGAACACAGATACGCAGTATTTT. Based on the CDR3 plus reference TRBV7-2 and TRBJ2-3, the full variable domain is GAGVSQSPSNKVTEKGKDVELRCDPISGHTALYWYRQSLGQGLEFLIYFQGNSAPDKSGLPSDRFSAERTGGSVSTLTIQRTQQEDSAVYLCASSLVRNTDTQYFGPGTRLTVL.

This chain links TRBV28 with TRBJ2-7; tentative D call: TRBD2 (5 bases). The CDR3 loop spans 12 amino acids. The V gene's germline CDR1 is MDHEN and CDR2 SYDVKM. Trimming cost V 5 bases and J 7 bases, with 12 bases left between them. The CDR3 DNA sequence: TGTGCCAGCAGTCCCATAGCGCGGGAGCAGTACTTC. Translating it yields CASSPIAREQYF. Filled out from reference TRBV28 and TRBJ2-7, the complete variable domain reads DVKVTQSSRYLVKRTGEKVFLECVQDMDHENMFWYRQDPGLGLRLIYFSYDVKMKEKGDIPEGYSVSREKKERFSLILESASTNQTSMYLCASSPIAREQYFGPGTRLTVT.

The sample holds many counts of this clonotype. The V and J genes are TRBV9 and TRBJ2-1, with D perhaps matching TRBD1 or TRBD2 (6 bases each). The germline CDR1 and CDR2 sequences are SGDLS and YYNGEE. The CDR3 is 15 residues long. Trimming took off 0 bases at V and 2 bases at J, with 9 bases between the two ends. The DNA of the CDR3 is TGTGCCAGCAGCGTAGAGGGGGAGGCCTACAATGAGCAGTTCTTC. It translates to CASSVEGEAYNEQFF. Using reference TRBV9 and TRBJ2-1 for the parts outside the CDR3, the full variable domain is DSGVTQTPKHLITATGQRVTLRCSPRSGDLSVYWYQQSLDQGLQFLIQYYNGEERAKGNILERFSAQQFPDLHSELNLSSLELGDSALYFCASSVEGEAYNEQFFGPGTRLTVL.

This clonotype turned up a few times. The chain's CDR3 is CASRSADSYNEQFF. The CDR3 DNA follows: TGCGCCAGCAGGTCAGCGGATTCCTACAATGAGCAGTTCTTC. This rearrangement joins TRBV4-1 to TRBJ2-1; D may be TRBD2 (5 bases). In germline, CDR1 is MGHRA, CDR2 YSYEKL. This CDR3 spans 14 amino acids. V was clipped by 6 bases and J by 1 base, with 10 bases between them.

This clonotype occurred a few times. Here the CDR3 DNA reads TGTGCCAGCAAGGGACTAGCGGGATCGGATGAGCAGTTCTTC. Translated: CASKGLAGSDEQFF. The chain combines TRBV6-2 or TRBV6-3 with TRBJ2-1, with TRBD2 matching over 13 bases. This CDR3 contains 14 residues. Germline V CDR1 and CDR2: MNHEY, SVGEGT. V lost 7 bases and J lost 8; bases outside the gene matches: 5.

With respect to this clonotype: A junction boundary mismatches the germline segment, possibly from a read error. The chain combines TRBV7-3 with TRBJ2-2; D is unresolved. Germline V gene data show CDR1 as SGHTA and CDR2 as FQGTGA. This CDR3 has 14 amino acids. The CDR3 region is CASVKTENTGELFF. The CDR3 DNA reads as TGCGCCAGCGTAAAGACTGAGAACACCGGGGAGCTGTTTTTT. The full variable domain, in which reference TRBV7-3 and TRBJ2-2 provide the parts outside the CDR3, is GAGVSQTPSNKVTEKGKYVELRCDPISGHTALYWYRQSLGQGPEFLIYFQGTGAADDSGLPNDRFFAVRPEGSVSTLKIQRTERGDSAVYLCASVKTENTGELFFGEGSRLTVL.

The chain has TRBV6-1 and TRBJ2-3; D is possibly TRBD1 (6 bases). CDR1 is MNHNS and CDR2 is SASEGT in the germline V gene. V lost 11 bases and J 0 bases, leaving 6 bases between the germline ends. This CDR3 comprises 11 residues. The DNA of the CDR3 is TGTGCCGGACAGAGCACAGATACGCAGTATTTT. The encoded protein is CAGQSTDTQYF.

This clonotype appeared a few times. This clone may be a read error of a much larger clone one base away. V usage is TRBV5-1 and J usage is TRBJ2-2; unclear D gene. Germline loops: CDR1 SGHRS, CDR2 YFSETQ. The CDR3 contains 13 residues. The CDR3 loop is CASNLGNTGELFF. DNA of the CDR3: TGCGCCAGCAACTTGGGGAACACCGGGGAGCTGTTTTTT.